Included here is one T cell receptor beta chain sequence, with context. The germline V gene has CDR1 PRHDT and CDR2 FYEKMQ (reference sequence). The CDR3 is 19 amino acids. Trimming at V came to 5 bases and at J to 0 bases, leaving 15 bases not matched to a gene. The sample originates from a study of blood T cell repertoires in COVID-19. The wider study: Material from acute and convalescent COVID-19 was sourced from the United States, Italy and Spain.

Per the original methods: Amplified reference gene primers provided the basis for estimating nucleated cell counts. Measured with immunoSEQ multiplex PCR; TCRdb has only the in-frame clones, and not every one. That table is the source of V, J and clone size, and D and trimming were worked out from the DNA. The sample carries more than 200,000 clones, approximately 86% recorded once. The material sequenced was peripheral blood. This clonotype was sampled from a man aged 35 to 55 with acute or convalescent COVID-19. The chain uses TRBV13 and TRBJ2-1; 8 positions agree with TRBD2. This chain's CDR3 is CASSPGEGTRFSSYNEQFF. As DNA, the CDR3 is TGTGCCAGCAGCCCCGGGGAGGGGACTAGATTTAGCTCCTACAATGAGCAGTTCTTC.